Shown below are 2 T cell receptor beta chains from a single sample sequenced in a study of blood T cell repertoires in COVID-19. Measured with immunoSEQ multiplex PCR; TCRdb has only the in-frame clones, and not every one. Here the sample spans some 520,000 clones, about 88% being singletons. The sample was peripheral blood. The receptors stem from a man in his late teens or twenties with COVID-19, enrolled during active disease.

This chain joins TRBV24-1 and TRBJ2-7; D is perhaps TRBD2 (6 bases). V was clipped by 9 bases and J by 2 bases, with 16 bases between them. The CDR3 is 14 amino acids. Germline assignment: CDR1 KGHDR and CDR2 SFDVKD. CDR3 DNA sequence: TGTGCCACCCTGGAAGCGGGCTCCCCCTACGAGCAGTACTTC. Protein product: CATLEAGSPYEQYF.

V and J are TRBV19 and TRBJ2-3; 11 bases fit TRBD2. This CDR3 region has 18 residues. Germline CDR1 reads LNHDA; CDR2 reads SQIVND (reference sequence). The V and J ends lost 0 bases and 0 bases, in that order; junction bases with no gene match: 5. The CDR3 bases are TGTGCCAGTAGTATAGAGTCTAGCGGGGGGCAAAGCACAGATACGCAGTATTTT. Translation: CASSIESSGGQSTDTQYF.